Listed below are T cell receptor beta chains from one sample, sequenced in a study of shared clonotypes between healthy human individuals. Repertoires were generated with immunoSEQ multiplex PCR, while TCRdb's copy carries only in-frame clones and drops some. The data contain roughly 1,800,000 clones, less than 95% of them singletons. Sequenced material: naive CD8+ T cells sorted from blood. Receptor source: a man between 18 and 35 years old in good health. The CDR3 runs from the conserved cysteine through the conserved F or W. The order of the fields is D gene, V gene, J gene, clone size, CDR3 DNA, CDR3 protein. D genes are given only for firm matches. A clone size is listed for some rows: how often the clone was seen (once, few, many), or a class if it is expanded.

>TRBD2|TRBV5-1|TRBJ2-1|NA
TGCGCCAGCAGCTTGGAGGGACTAGCGGGAGCGCCGATAGATGAGCAGTTCTTC
CASSLEGLAGAPIDEQFF
>NA|TRBV9|TRBJ2-7|NA
TGTGCCAGCTCCCGGGGGGGACAGCTCAGCGAGCAGTACTTC
CASSRGGQLSEQYF
>NA|TRBV2|TRBJ2-1|NA
TGTGCCAGCAGGGCTCTCGCGGGTCTTGAGCAGTTCTTC
CASRALAGLEQFF
>NA|TRBV5-1|TRBJ2-7|NA
TGCGCCAGCAGCTTGGCGGGGGACGAGCAGTACTTC
CASSLAGDEQYF
>NA|TRBV6-5|TRBJ2-2|NA
TGTGCCAGCAGTTTGACTGGACCGACCGGGGAGCTGTTTTTT
CASSLTGPTGELFF
>NA|TRBV6-5|TRBJ1-1|NA
TGTGCCAGCACCCAAGACAGGTGGGGGACTGAAGCTTTCTTT
CASTQDRWGTEAFF
>TRBD2|TRBV6-7|TRBJ2-5|NA
TGTGCCAGCCCCCTAGGGAGCGGGGGGGCCGGGGCGGAGACCCAGTACTTC
CASPLGSGGAGAETQYF
>NA|TRBV2|TRBJ2-5|NA
TGTGCCAGCAGTGATCTCAATTGGGGGGAGACCCAGTACTTC
CASSDLNWGETQYF
>NA|TRBV7-9|TRBJ2-2|NA
TGTGCCACTCCAGGGTTCACCGGGGAGCTGTTTTTT
CATPGFTGELFF
>NA|TRBV27|TRBJ1-1|once
TGTGCCAGCAGTATAGGGAAGAACACTGAAGCTTTCTTT
CASSIGKNTEAFF
>TRBD2|TRBV5-6|TRBJ2-7|NA
TGTGCCAGCAGCTGGGGACCGGGACTAGGGGTCAACGAGCAGTACTTC
CASSWGPGLGVNEQYF
>TRBD2|TRBV5-1|TRBJ2-7|NA
TGCGCCAGCAGTGCCTTGCAAGAACTAGCGGGAGGGCCGATTTACGAGCAGTACTTC
CASSALQELAGGPIYEQYF
>TRBD1|TRBV7-9|TRBJ2-7|NA
TGTGCCAGCAGCTGGAACTGGGGACAGACCTACGAGCAGTACTTC
CASSWNWGQTYEQYF
>NA|TRBV7-9|TRBJ2-1|NA
TGTGCCAGCAGCTTAGTCCCCGGGGCAGGGAAAGGATACAATGAGCAGTTCTTC
CASSLVPGAGKGYNEQFF
>NA|TRBV2|TRBJ1-2|NA
TGTGCCAGCAGTGAAAACAGCCTTACATTAGCTAACTATGGCTACACCTTC
CASSENSLTLANYGYTF
>NA|TRBV6-1|TRBJ2-7|NA
TGTGCCAGCAGTGAAGGTCGGGGGCCCTACGAGCAGTACTTC
CASSEGRGPYEQYF
>TRBD2|TRBV7-6|TRBJ2-5|NA
TGTGCCAGCAGCATCGGACTAGCGGGGGGACTTCAAGAGACCCAGTACTTC
CASSIGLAGGLQETQYF
>NA|TRBV19|TRBJ2-1|NA
TGTGCCAGTAGTATAGGGGCTAGCTCCATATACAATGAGCAGTTCTTC
CASSIGASSIYNEQFF
>TRBD2|TRBV7-9|TRBJ2-1|once
TGTGCCAGCAGCCCTAGCGGGGCCGACAATGAGCAGTTCTTC
CASSPSGADNEQFF
>NA|TRBV9|TRBJ2-7|NA
TGTGCCAGCAGCGTAGGGACAGCACCCGTCTACGAGCAGTACTTC
CASSVGTAPVYEQYF
>TRBD1|TRBV5-4|TRBJ2-7|NA
TGTGCCAGCAGCCCCCGGACAGGGGCGGGCGAGCAGTACTTC
CASSPRTGAGEQYF
>NA|TRBV5-6|TRBJ2-2|once
TGTGCCAGCAGCTTGGAGGCTAAGGTCGGGGAGCTGTTTTTT
CASSLEAKVGELFF
>NA|TRBV6-1|TRBJ2-1|NA
TGTGCCAGCCTCCTGGACAAAACCCTGGGCAATGAGCAGTTCTTC
CASLLDKTLGNEQFF
>NA|TRBV10-1|TRBJ1-1|once
TGCGCCAGCAGTGAGTCGACGGGGGGCACTGAAGCTTTCTTT
CASSESTGGTEAFF
>TRBD1|TRBV29-1|TRBJ2-1|NA
TGCAGCGCTCCGGGACAGGGGATCGGCAATGAGCAGTTCTTC
CSAPGQGIGNEQFF
>TRBD2|TRBV7-2|TRBJ2-1|NA
TGTGCCAGCAGCTCGGGACTAGCGGGAGTTGAGCAGTTCTTC
CASSSGLAGVEQFF
>NA|TRBV5-1|TRBJ2-2|NA
TGCGCCAGCAGCTCGGACGGGGTCAGGACCGGGGAGCTGTTTTTT
CASSSDGVRTGELFF
>NA|TRBV6-5|TRBJ2-1|NA
TGTGCCAGCAGTTATAGTGTTGGGAATGAGCAGTTCTTC
CASSYSVGNEQFF
>NA|TRBV7-9|TRBJ2-7|NA
TGTGCCAGCAGCTTATCAGGGGCTTCCTACGAGCAGTACTTC
CASSLSGASYEQYF
>TRBD2|TRBV7-6|TRBJ2-1|NA
TGTGCCAGCAGCTTCCTTTTAGCGGGAGCCCACTACAATGAGCAGTTCTTC
CASSFLLAGAHYNEQFF
>NA|TRBV27|TRBJ1-5|NA
TGTGCCAGCAGTTGGGGAGGTAATCAGCCCCAGCATTTT
CASSWGGNQPQHF
>NA|TRBV5-8|TRBJ1-1|once
TGTGCCAGCAGCTTGGGTGTTTCTGAAGCTTTCTTT
CASSLGVSEAFF
>NA|TRBV4-1|TRBJ1-3|NA
TGCGCCAGCAGCCAAGTAGAAGGGACTGGAAACACCATATATTTT
CASSQVEGTGNTIYF
>NA|TRBV6-1|TRBJ2-3|NA
TGTGCCGCATCGTTCGATACGCAGTATTTT
CAASFDTQYF
>TRBD2|TRBV9|TRBJ2-1|NA
TGTGCCAGCAGCCAATCGACTAGCGCCAACTCCTACAATGAGCAGTTCTTC
CASSQSTSANSYNEQFF
>TRBD1|TRBV2|TRBJ2-7|NA
TGTGCCAGCAGTGAGGGACAGGGGGCACTTTACGAGCAGTACTTC
CASSEGQGALYEQYF
>NA|TRBV7-9|TRBJ2-1|NA
TGTGCCAGCAGCGACCGGGACTTTCACTACAATGAGCAGTTCTTC
CASSDRDFHYNEQFF
>NA|TRBV10-2|TRBJ2-7|NA
TGCGCCAGTTGCCACCTCTCACGTTTCGGCGAGCAGTACTTC
CASCHLSRFGEQYF
>NA|TRBV7-2|TRBJ2-7|NA
TGTGCCAGCAGCCCAACGCAGGGAATGGCCTACGAGCAGTACTTC
CASSPTQGMAYEQYF
>NA|TRBV7-3|TRBJ2-7|once
TGTGCCAGCAGCTTAATACCGGATGACGAGCAGTACTTC
CASSLIPDDEQYF
>TRBD1|TRBV7-9|TRBJ1-2|NA
TGTGCCAGCAGCTTCGGGGAGACAGGGGGTGGCTACACCTTC
CASSFGETGGGYTF
>TRBD1|TRBV27|TRBJ1-1|once
TGTGCCAGCAGTCCGAACTTGGGACAGGGCACTGAAGCTTTCTTT
CASSPNLGQGTEAFF
>NA|TRBV2|TRBJ2-7|NA
TGTGCCAGCAGTGGGGGAGAGACTGAAGAGCAGTACTTC
CASSGGETEEQYF
>TRBD2|TRBV30|TRBJ2-7|NA
TGTGCCTGGAGTCCGGGACTAGCGAACGAGCAGTACTTC
CAWSPGLANEQYF
>NA|TRBV2|TRBJ2-7|NA
TGTGCCAGCAGTGGAAAGGAGGGATCCTACGAGCAGTACTTC
CASSGKEGSYEQYF
>NA|TRBV7-9|TRBJ1-1|NA
TGTGCCAGCAGGAACCCGACAGGTGAAGCTTTCTTT
CASRNPTGEAFF
>TRBD2|TRBV2|TRBJ2-1|NA
TGTGCCAGCAGTGAAGCCCGACTAGCGGGATTGTATGAGCAGTTCTTC
CASSEARLAGLYEQFF
>NA|TRBV27|TRBJ2-7|NA
TGTGCCAGCAGTTTAACCCGGGACACCGAACCCTACGAGCAGTACTTC
CASSLTRDTEPYEQYF
>NA|TRBV25-1|TRBJ1-2|NA
TGTGCCAGCAGTGATTCGGCAGCCTATGGCTACACCTTC
CASSDSAAYGYTF